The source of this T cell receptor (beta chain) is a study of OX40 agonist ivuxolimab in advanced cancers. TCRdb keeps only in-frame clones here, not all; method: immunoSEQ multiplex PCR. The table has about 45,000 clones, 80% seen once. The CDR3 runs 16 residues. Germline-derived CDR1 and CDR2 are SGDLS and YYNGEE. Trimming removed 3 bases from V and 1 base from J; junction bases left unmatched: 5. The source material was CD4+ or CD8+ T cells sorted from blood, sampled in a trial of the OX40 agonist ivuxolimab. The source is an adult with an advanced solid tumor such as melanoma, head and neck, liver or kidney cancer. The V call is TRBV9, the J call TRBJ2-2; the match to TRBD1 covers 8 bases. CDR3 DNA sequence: TGTGCCAGCAGCGCCACAGGGGGGATGAACACCGGGGAGCTGTTTTTT. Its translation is CASSATGGMNTGELFF. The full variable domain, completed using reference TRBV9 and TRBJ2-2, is DSGVTQTPKHLITATGQRVTLRCSPRSGDLSVYWYQQSLDQGLQFLIQYYNGEERAKGNILERFSAQQFPDLHSELNLSSLELGDSALYFCASSATGGMNTGELFFGEGSRLTVL.